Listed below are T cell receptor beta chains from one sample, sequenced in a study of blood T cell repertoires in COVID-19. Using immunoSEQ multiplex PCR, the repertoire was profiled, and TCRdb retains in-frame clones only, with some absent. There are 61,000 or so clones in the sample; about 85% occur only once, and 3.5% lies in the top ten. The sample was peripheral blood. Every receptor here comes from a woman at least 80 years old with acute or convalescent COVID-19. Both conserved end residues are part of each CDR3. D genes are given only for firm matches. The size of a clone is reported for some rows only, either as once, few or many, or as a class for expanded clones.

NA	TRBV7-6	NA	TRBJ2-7	CASSLTQAREQYF	TGTGCCAGCAGCTTAACACAGGCCAGGGAGCAGTACTTC
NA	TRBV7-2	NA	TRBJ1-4	CASSPQGGTNEKLFF	TGTGCCAGCAGCCCCCAGGGAGGAACTAATGAAAAACTGTTTTTT
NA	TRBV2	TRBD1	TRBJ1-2	CASSTGGDGYTF	TGTGCCAGCAGTACAGGGGGAGATGGCTACACCTTC
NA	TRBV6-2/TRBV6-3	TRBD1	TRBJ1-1	CASSKQGPNTEAFF	TGTGCCAGCAGTAAACAGGGGCCGAACACTGAAGCTTTCTTT
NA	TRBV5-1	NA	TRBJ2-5	CASSLPEETQYF	TGCGCCAGCAGTCTACCGGAAGAGACCCAGTACTTC
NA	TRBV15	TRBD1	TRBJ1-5	CATSRPRDRVNQPQHF	TGTGCCACCAGCAGACCAAGGGACAGGGTCAATCAGCCCCAGCATTTT
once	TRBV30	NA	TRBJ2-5	CAWSVAGGQETQYF	TGTGCCTGGAGTGTAGCGGGCGGTCAAGAGACCCAGTACTTC
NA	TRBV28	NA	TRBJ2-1	CASSLLGGNEQFF	TGTGCCAGCAGTTTATTGGGCGGGAATGAGCAGTTCTTC
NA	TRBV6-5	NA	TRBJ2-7	CASSSRQAAYEQYF	TGTGCCAGCAGTTCCCGACAGGCCGCCTACGAGCAGTACTTC
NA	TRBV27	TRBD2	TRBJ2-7	CASRAAGSSSYEQYF	TGTGCCAGCAGAGCAGCGGGAAGCTCCTCCTACGAGCAGTACTTC
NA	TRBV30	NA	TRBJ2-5	CAWSPGWETQYF	TGTGCCTGGAGTCCGGGGTGGGAGACCCAGTACTTC
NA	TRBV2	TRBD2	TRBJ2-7	CASRVAGGGYEQYF	TGTGCCAGCAGAGTAGCGGGAGGAGGTTACGAGCAGTACTTC
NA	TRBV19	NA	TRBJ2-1	CASRGGPEQFF	TGTGCCAGTAGGGGGGGGCCTGAGCAGTTCTTC
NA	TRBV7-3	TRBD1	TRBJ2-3	CASSLDRANTDTQYF	TGTGCCAGCAGCTTAGACAGGGCTAACACAGATACGCAGTATTTT
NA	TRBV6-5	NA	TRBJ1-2	CASSYYVGNYGYTF	TGTGCCAGCAGTTACTATGTCGGTAACTATGGCTACACCTTC
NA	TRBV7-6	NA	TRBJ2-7	CASSLYDSSYEQYF	TGTGCCAGCAGCTTATACGACAGCTCCTACGAGCAGTACTTC
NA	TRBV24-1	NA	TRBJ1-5	CATSDSGTPQHF	TGTGCCACCAGTGACTCAGGTACGCCCCAGCATTTT
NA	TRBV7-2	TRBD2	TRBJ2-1	CASSREAVREQFF	TGTGCCAGCAGCCGGGAGGCCGTTCGAGAGCAGTTCTTC
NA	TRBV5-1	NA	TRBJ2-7	CASSLDGNYEQYF	TGCGCCAGCAGCTTGGACGGTAACTACGAGCAGTACTTC
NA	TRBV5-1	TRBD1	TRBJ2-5	CASRQGAGETQYF	TGCGCCAGCAGACAGGGGGCGGGAGAGACCCAGTACTTC
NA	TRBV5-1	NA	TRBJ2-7	CASSSKRGKDEQYF	TGCGCCAGCAGCTCCAAACGGGGTAAGGACGAGCAGTACTTC
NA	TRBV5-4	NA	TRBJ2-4	CASSLQGVGNIQYF	TGTGCCAGCAGCTTACAGGGAGTTGGAAACATTCAGTACTTC
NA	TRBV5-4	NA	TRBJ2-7	CASSLVWQSEQYF	TGTGCCAGCAGCTTGGTTTGGCAGTCCGAGCAGTACTTC
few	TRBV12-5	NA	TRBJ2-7	CASGLTYEQYF	TGTGCTAGTGGTTTAACATACGAGCAGTACTTC
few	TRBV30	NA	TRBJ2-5	CAWALAGVSETQYF	TGTGCCTGGGCCTTGGCAGGGGTGTCTGAGACCCAGTACTTC
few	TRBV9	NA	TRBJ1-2	CASSEWEDNYGYTF	TGTGCCAGCAGCGAATGGGAGGACAACTATGGCTACACCTTC
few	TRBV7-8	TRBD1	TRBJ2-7	CASSPSGQGFYEQYF	TGTGCCAGCAGCCCCTCGGGACAGGGTTTCTACGAGCAGTACTTC
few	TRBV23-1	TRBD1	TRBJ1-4	CASSRAPGQGTEKLFF	TGCGCCAGCAGTCGAGCACCGGGACAGGGAACTGAAAAACTGTTTTTT
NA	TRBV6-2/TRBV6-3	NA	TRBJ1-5	CASSYSDRDTHSNQPQHF	TGTGCCAGCAGTTACTCGGACCGGGACACCCATAGCAATCAGCCCCAGCATTTT
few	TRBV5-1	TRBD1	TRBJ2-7	CASSRRTGVNEQYF	TGCGCCAGCAGCAGACGGACAGGGGTGAATGAGCAGTACTTC
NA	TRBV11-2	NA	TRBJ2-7	CASSWAGAYEQYF	TGTGCCAGCAGCTGGGCCGGGGCCTACGAGCAGTACTTC
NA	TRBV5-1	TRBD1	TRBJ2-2	CASRAGQGGNTGELFF	TGCGCCAGCAGAGCTGGACAGGGGGGAAACACCGGGGAGCTGTTTTTT
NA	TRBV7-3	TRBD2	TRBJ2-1	CASSPYGGTSYNEQFF	TGTGCCAGCAGCCCGTACGGGGGGACCTCCTACAATGAGCAGTTCTTC
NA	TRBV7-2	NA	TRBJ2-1	CASSLLGEQFF	TGTGCCAGCAGCTTACTCGGTGAGCAGTTCTTC
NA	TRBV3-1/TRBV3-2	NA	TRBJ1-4	CASSPRSGASNEKLFF	TGTGCCAGCAGCCCCCGTTCAGGGGCGAGTAATGAAAAACTGTTTTTT
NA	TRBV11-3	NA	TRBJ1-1	CASSLGGNTEAFF	TGTGCCAGCAGCTTAGGTGGCAACACTGAAGCTTTCTTT
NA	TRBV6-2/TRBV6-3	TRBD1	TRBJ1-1	CASSTSGGAVLTEAFF	TGTGCCAGCAGTACATCAGGGGGCGCCGTCTTGACTGAAGCTTTCTTT
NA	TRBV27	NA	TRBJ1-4	CASRGQTTNEKLFF	TGTGCCAGCAGGGGACAAACAACTAATGAAAAACTGTTTTTT
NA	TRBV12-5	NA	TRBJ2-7	CASGFSGITYYEQYF	TGTGCTAGTGGTTTTAGCGGCATTACTTACTACGAGCAGTACTTC
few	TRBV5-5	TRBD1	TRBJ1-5	CASSLAPDRGYSNQPQHF	TGTGCCAGCAGCTTGGCCCCGGACAGGGGCTATAGCAATCAGCCCCAGCATTTT
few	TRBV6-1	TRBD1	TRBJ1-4	CASSDEGGGLSNEKLFF	TGTGCCAGCAGTGACGAAGGGGGCGGCTTATCAAATGAAAAACTGTTTTTT
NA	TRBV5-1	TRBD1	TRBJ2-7	CASSLGQGAYEQYF	TGCGCCAGCAGCTTAGGACAGGGGGCCTACGAGCAGTACTTC
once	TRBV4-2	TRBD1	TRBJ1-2	CASSQRSAQGASYGYTF	TGTGCCAGCAGCCAAAGATCGGCTCAGGGGGCGAGCTATGGCTACACCTTC
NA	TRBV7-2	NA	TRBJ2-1	CASSLAQGTYEQFF	TGTGCCAGCAGCTTAGCGCAGGGGACATATGAGCAGTTCTTC
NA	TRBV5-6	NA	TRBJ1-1	CASSLYTVNTEAFF	TGTGCCAGCAGTTTATATACAGTGAACACTGAAGCTTTCTTT
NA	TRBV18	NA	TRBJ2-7	CASSPPAGSYEQYF	TGTGCCAGCTCCCCCCCCGCGGGGAGCTACGAGCAGTACTTC
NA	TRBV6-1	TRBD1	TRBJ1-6	CASSEASGTGRSPLHF	TGTGCCAGCAGTGAAGCCAGCGGGACAGGGCGTTCACCCCTCCACTTT
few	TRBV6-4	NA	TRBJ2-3	CASSDGGGDTDTQYF	TGTGCCAGCAGTGACGGAGGGGGGGATACAGATACGCAGTATTTT
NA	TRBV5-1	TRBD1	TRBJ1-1	CASSRTGRGGILNTEAFF	TGCGCCAGCAGCCGAACAGGGAGAGGGGGCATTCTGAACACTGAAGCTTTCTTT
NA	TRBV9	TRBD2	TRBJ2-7	CASSVDGTSLYEQYF	TGTGCCAGCAGCGTAGACGGGACTAGTCTTTACGAGCAGTACTTC
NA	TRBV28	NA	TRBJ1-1	CASSLQGMNTEAFF	TGTGCCAGCAGTTTACAGGGGATGAACACTGAAGCTTTCTTT
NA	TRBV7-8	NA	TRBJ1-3	CASSLAGASGNTIYF	TGTGCCAGCAGCTTAGCAGGGGCCTCTGGAAACACCATATATTTT
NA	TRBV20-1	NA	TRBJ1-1	CSANGQTEAFF	TGCAGTGCTAATGGACAGACTGAAGCTTTCTTT
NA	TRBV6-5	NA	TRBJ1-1	CASSPRGGNTEAFF	TGTGCCAGCAGTCCCAGGGGTGGGAACACTGAAGCTTTCTTT
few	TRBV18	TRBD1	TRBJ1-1	CASSPSGQVTEAFF	TGTGCCAGCTCACCATCGGGACAGGTCACTGAAGCTTTCTTT
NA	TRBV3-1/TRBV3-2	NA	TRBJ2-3	CASSQDQVADTQYF	TGTGCCAGCAGCCAAGATCAGGTAGCAGATACGCAGTATTTT
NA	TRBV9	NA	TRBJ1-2	CASTPILAGRGYTF	TGTGCCAGCACCCCGATACTGGCAGGGCGGGGCTACACCTTC
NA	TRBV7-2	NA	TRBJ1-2	CASSPSGHRYGYTF	TGTGCCAGCAGCCCCTCGGGACACCGGTATGGCTACACCTTC